This record covers a single T cell receptor beta chain. This entry comes from a study of human T cells and chemical hapten exposure. Time point reported: patch test 1, 2 weeks after DPC sensitization. The treatment denotes: therapeutic diphenylcyclopropenone sensitization with weekly scalp DPC. V shed 3 bases and J 2 bases; nucleotides not matched to a gene: 5. The CDR3 covers 16 residues. CDR1 and CDR2 from the germline V gene are SGHTA and FQGNSA. TCRdb processed the RACE reads anew with MiXCR; each CDR3 protein has one entry. This table has some 180,000 distinct CDR3 sequences, about 22% appearing once.

The V gene is TRBV7-2, the J gene TRBJ2-3; TRBD2 agrees at 10 bases. This sample comprised whole blood, obtained in connection with sensitization to the hapten diphenylcyclopropenone (DPC). The receptor comes from a woman between 45 and 60 years old with alopecia areata. Some clones in this sample may be carry-over from other donors' samples. CDR3 residues: CASSLELAGTTDTQYF. Here the CDR3 DNA reads TGTGCCAGCAGCTTGGAACTAGCGGGAACCACAGATACGCAGTATTTT.